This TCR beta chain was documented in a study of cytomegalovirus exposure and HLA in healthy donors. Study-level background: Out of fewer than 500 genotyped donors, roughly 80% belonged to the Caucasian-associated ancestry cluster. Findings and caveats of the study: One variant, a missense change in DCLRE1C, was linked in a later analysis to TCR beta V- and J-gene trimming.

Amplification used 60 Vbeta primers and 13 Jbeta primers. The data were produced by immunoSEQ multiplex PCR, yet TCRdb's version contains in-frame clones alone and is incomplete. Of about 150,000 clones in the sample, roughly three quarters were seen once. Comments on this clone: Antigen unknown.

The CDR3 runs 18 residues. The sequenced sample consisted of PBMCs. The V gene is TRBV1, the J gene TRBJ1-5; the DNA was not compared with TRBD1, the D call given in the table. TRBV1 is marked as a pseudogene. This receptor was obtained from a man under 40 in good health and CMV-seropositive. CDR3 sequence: CTSSQDFLTGTSHQPQHF. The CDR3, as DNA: TGCACCAGCAGCCAAGATTTTCTGACAGGGACCAGCCATCAGCCCCAGCATTTT.